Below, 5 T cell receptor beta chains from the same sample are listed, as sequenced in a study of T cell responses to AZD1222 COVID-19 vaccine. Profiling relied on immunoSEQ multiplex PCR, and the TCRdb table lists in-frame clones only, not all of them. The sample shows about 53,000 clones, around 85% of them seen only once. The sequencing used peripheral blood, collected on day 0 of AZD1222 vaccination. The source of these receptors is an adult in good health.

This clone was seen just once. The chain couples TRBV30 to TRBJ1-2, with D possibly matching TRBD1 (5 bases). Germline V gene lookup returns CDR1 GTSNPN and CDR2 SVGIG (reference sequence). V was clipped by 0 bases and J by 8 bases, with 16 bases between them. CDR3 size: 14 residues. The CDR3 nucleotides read TGTGCCTGGAGTGTATCCCGCGGGACGAGGGGCTACACCTTC. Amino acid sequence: CAWSVSRGTRGYTF.

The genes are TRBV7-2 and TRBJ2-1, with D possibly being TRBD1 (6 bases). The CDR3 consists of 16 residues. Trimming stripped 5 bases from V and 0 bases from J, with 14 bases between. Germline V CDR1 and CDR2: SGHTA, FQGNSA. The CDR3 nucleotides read TGTGCCAGCAGCACCCAAACAGGGCTCTCCTACAATGAGCAGTTCTTC. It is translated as CASSTQTGLSYNEQFF.

CDR3 sequence: CASSLVGGDGYTF. Here the CDR3 DNA reads TGTGCCAGCAGCTTGGTAGGGGGTGATGGCTACACCTTC. The rearrangement links TRBV5-4 to TRBJ1-2; weak D call: TRBD1 (6 bases). The germline CDR1 and CDR2 sequences are SGHNT and YYREEE (reference sequence). Trimming removed 0 bases from V and 6 bases from J, with 9 bases in between. The CDR3 is 13 residues long.

CDR3 sequence reads: CASRGGLRRQKQYF. Written as DNA, the CDR3 is TGTGCCAGCCGAGGAGGATTAAGGCGTCAGAAGCAGTACTTC. This sequence joins TRBV27 and TRBJ2-7, with D possibly TRBD2 on 5 matching bases. The CDR3 has 14 residues. Between the trimmed V and J ends, which lost 8 bases and 8 bases, there was a span of 22 bases. Germline V gene sequence: CDR1 MNHEY, CDR2 SMNVEV (reference sequence).

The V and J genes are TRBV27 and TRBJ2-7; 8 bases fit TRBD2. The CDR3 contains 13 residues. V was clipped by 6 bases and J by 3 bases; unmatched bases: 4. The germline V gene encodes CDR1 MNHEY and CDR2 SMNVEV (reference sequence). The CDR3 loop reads CASSRTSGYEQYF. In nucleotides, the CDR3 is TGTGCCAGCAGCCGAACTAGCGGCTACGAGCAGTACTTC.